The 16 T cell receptor beta chains below come from one sample, sequenced in a study of blood T cells in healthy people across ages. PCR was performed a second time for 7 to 11 cycles using a sample-barcoded 5' primer and a J-beta primer mix. TCRdb redid the calling of the 5' RACE reads with MiXCR, one entry per CDR3 protein. Here the sample spans hundreds of thousands of distinct CDR3 sequences, around two fifths being singletons. The sequenced sample consisted of blood. These receptors were collected from a man aged 60-69 years in good health.

The chain joins TRBV3-1 to TRBJ2-5, with unresolved D. The J call could be wrong; TRBJ2-7 is a better fit for the DNA end. The CDR3 loop spans 15 amino acids. Germline V gives CDR1 LGHDT, CDR2 YNNKEL (reference sequence). CDR3 amino acids: CASSHRTPGRYEQYF. CDR3 in DNA: TGTGCCAGCAGCCACCGGACGCCGGGTAGGTACGAGCAGTACTTC.

The sample holds a few counts of this clonotype. V and J are TRBV6-2 or TRBV6-3 and TRBJ1-6; TRBD1 agrees at 7 bases. CDR3 length: 15 amino acids. Germline V gene lookup returns CDR1 MNHEY and CDR2 SVGEGT. The trim removed 5 bases at V and 9 bases at J, leaving 10 bases unmatched. CDR3 in DNA: TGTGCCAGCAGTACCTACGACAGGGTGACTTCACCCCTCCACTTT. Translation gives CASSTYDRVTSPLHF.

V usage is TRBV12-3 or TRBV12-4 and J usage is TRBJ2-3, with unresolved D. The CDR3 contains 12 residues. Trimming took off 9 bases at V and 0 bases at J, with 7 bases between the two ends. In DNA, the CDR3 is TGTGCCAGAGGAACTAGCACAGATACGCAGTATTTT. Translation: CARGTSTDTQYF.

This clonotype was found many times. V gene TRBV6-4 combines with J gene TRBJ2-2, with 11 nucleotides matching TRBD1. V lost 3 bases and J lost 6; bases outside the gene matches: 6. The CDR3 length is 16 residues. Germline CDR1 is MRHNA and CDR2 is SNTAGT. CDR3 DNA: TGTGCCAGCAGTGATCAAGGACAGGGGGCGCCCGGGGAGCTGTTTTTT. It encodes CASSDQGQGAPGELFF.

This clonotype was recorded a few times. The V and J genes are TRBV4-1 and TRBJ2-2; D is undetermined. The CDR3 runs 12 residues. Trimming took 5 bases from V and 3 from J, leaving 4 bases between them. Germline-derived CDR1 and CDR2 are MGHRA and YSYEKL. This CDR3 reads CASSAYTGELFF. The CDR3 region has the DNA TGCGCCAGCAGCGCGTACACCGGGGAGCTGTTTTTT.

This clonotype was counted once. The DNA of the CDR3 is TGTGCCAGCAGCTTGGGAACAGGATCTAGCCAGCCCCAGCATTTT. Its protein is CASSLGTGSSQPQHF. The gene calls are TRBV5-5 and TRBJ1-5, with D tentatively TRBD1 (5 bases). Germline CDR1 SGHKS, CDR2 YYEKEE (reference sequence). The CDR3 spans 15 residues. V was trimmed by 0 bases and J by 7 bases, leaving 14 bases between them. Full variable domain (rest looked up from reference TRBV5-5 and TRBJ1-5): DAGVTQSPTHLIKTRGQQVTLRCSPISGHKSVSWYQQVLGQGPQFIFQYYEKEERGRGNFPDRFSARQFPNYSSELNVNALLLGDSALYLCASSLGTGSSQPQHFGDGTRLSIL.

This clonotype has more than one count but fewer than ten. J is TRBJ1-4 and V is TRBV7-9; D possibly corresponds to TRBD1 (5 bases). V lost 3 bases and J lost 8, with 13 bases in between. CDR1 and CDR2 (germline): SEHNR, FQNEAQ (reference sequence). The CDR3 covers 14 residues. CDR3 region: CASSLGGASEKLFF. The CDR3 bases are TGTGCCAGCAGCTTGGGGGGAGCAAGCGAAAAACTGTTTTTT.

The genes are TRBV4-3 and TRBJ2-3; D tentatively fits TRBD1 or TRBD2 (6 bases each). Germline V gene data show CDR1 as LGHNA and CDR2 as YSLEER. This CDR3 region has 15 residues. Deletions cut 4 bases from V and 3 bases from J, with 14 bases between. Written as DNA, the CDR3 is TGCGCCAGCAGCCGGGGGGCGGGACGAACAGATACGCAGTATTTT. It translates to CASSRGAGRTDTQYF.

The CDR3 DNA sequence: TGTGCCAGCTCACCACCAGCTGACTCCTATGGCTACACCTTC. Translated: CASSPPADSYGYTF. The rearrangement uses TRBV18 and TRBJ1-2; no clear D. This CDR3 spans 14 amino acids. Germline CDR1 is KGHSH and CDR2 is LQKENI. The V and J ends lost 0 bases and 4 bases respectively, with 9 bases between them.

Here the CDR3 reads CASSQPVPGLAGAQETQYF. For the CDR3, the DNA is TGTGCCAGCAGCCAACCCGTTCCGGGACTAGCGGGGGCTCAAGAGACCCAGTACTTC. The V and J genes are TRBV3-1 and TRBJ2-5; 14 bases line up with TRBD2. This CDR3 contains 19 residues. The V and J ends lost 2 bases and 2 bases, in that order; junction bases with no gene match: 10. Germline V gene sequence: CDR1 LGHDT, CDR2 YNNKEL (reference sequence).

The gene calls are TRBV29-1 and TRBJ2-5, with TRBD2 matching over 13 bases. CDR1 and CDR2 (germline): SQVTM, ANQGSEA. The CDR3 is made up of 13 amino acids. The J segment lost 11 bases and the V segment lost 7 bases, leaving 10 bases of the junction unmatched. The CDR3 sequence: CSAGTSGAQEQYF. The CDR3 DNA sequence: TGCAGCGCTGGGACTAGCGGGGCTCAAGAGCAGTACTTC.

The chain joins TRBV27 to TRBJ2-7; D uncertain. The CDR3 extends over 16 amino acids. The V end was cut by 5 bases, the J end by 0 bases, with 17 bases between. The V gene's germline CDR1 is MNHEY and CDR2 SMNVEV (reference sequence). Here the CDR3 reads CASSTTRAAFSYEQYF. CDR3 DNA: TGTGCCAGCAGTACGACCCGGGCGGCGTTCTCCTACGAGCAGTACTTC.

V usage is TRBV4-2 and J usage is TRBJ2-7; D ambiguous. The CDR3 covers 16 residues. Per the germline V gene, CDR1 is LGHNA and CDR2 is YNFKEQ. Trimming removed 0 bases at V and 0 bases at J, with 12 bases between. The CDR3 protein is CASSQDQASSSYEQYF. The CDR3 nucleotides read TGTGCCAGCAGCCAAGATCAAGCTTCAAGCTCCTACGAGCAGTACTTC.

In its sample, this clonotype was seen a few times. J is TRBJ1-5 and V is TRBV12-3 or TRBV12-4; no clear D. This CDR3 is built from 15 residues. With 5 bases removed from V and 5 bases from J, the gap between germline ends came to 16 bases. In DNA form, the CDR3 reads TGTGCCAGCAGTATAGACTCTGCCCCGCATCAGCCCCAGCATTTT. Translating it yields CASSIDSAPHQPQHF.

The chain links TRBV20-1 to TRBJ1-1; 7 bases line up with TRBD1. The CDR3 consists of 12 residues. Losses at the gene ends were 6 bases for V and 10 bases for J; bases not matched to a gene: 11. CDR1 and CDR2 (germline): DFQATT, SNEGSKA (reference sequence). The CDR3 loop reads CSAAMGQSGAFF. DNA of the CDR3: TGCAGTGCGGCAATGGGACAGTCGGGAGCTTTCTTT.

The V gene is TRBV4-3, the J gene TRBJ1-1; tentative D call: TRBD1 (5 bases). V was clipped by 1 base and J by 4 bases, with 10 bases between them. The CDR3 extends over 14 amino acids. The germline V gene encodes CDR1 LGHNA and CDR2 YSLEER. This CDR3 is CASSQGPRATEAFF. The DNA for the CDR3 is TGCGCCAGCAGCCAAGGTCCCAGGGCCACTGAAGCTTTCTTT.